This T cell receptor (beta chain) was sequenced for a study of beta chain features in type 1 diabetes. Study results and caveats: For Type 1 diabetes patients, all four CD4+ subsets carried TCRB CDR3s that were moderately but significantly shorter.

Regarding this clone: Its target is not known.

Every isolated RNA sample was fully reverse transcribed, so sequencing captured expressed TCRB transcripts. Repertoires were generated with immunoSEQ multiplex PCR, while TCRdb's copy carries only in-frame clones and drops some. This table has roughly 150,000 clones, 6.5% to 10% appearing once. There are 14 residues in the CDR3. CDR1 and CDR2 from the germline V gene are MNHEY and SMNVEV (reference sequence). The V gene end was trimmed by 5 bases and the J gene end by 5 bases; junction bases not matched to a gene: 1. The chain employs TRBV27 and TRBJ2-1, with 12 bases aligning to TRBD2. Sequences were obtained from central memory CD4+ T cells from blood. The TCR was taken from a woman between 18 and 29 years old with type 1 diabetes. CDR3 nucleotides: TGTGCCAGCAGTGGACTAGCGGGGCACAATGAGCAGTTCTTC. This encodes CASSGLAGHNEQFF.